The TCR beta chain described here comes from a study of blood T cell repertoires in COVID-19. Study information: The United States, Italy and Spain supplied acute and convalescent COVID-19 samples.

In the original workflow: Cell counts per sample came from amplifying reference gene primers. Assay used: immunoSEQ multiplex PCR; TCRdb lists only in-frame clones, some missing. Clone size and the V and J calls come from that table; the DNA yielded D and trimming. The sample lists tens of thousands of clones, more than 80% occurring once. This CDR3 region has 17 residues. Sequenced: peripheral blood. This clonotype was sampled from a man at least 80 years old with COVID-19, enrolled during active disease. The V and J genes are TRBV21-1 and TRBJ1-6; the table's D call TRBD1 went unverified against the DNA. TRBV21-1 is assigned pseudogene status. CDR3 in amino acids: CASSKVEGDRGNSPLHF. CDR3 in DNA: TGTGCCAGCAGCAAAGTGGAGGGGGACAGGGGGAATTCACCCCTCCACTTT.